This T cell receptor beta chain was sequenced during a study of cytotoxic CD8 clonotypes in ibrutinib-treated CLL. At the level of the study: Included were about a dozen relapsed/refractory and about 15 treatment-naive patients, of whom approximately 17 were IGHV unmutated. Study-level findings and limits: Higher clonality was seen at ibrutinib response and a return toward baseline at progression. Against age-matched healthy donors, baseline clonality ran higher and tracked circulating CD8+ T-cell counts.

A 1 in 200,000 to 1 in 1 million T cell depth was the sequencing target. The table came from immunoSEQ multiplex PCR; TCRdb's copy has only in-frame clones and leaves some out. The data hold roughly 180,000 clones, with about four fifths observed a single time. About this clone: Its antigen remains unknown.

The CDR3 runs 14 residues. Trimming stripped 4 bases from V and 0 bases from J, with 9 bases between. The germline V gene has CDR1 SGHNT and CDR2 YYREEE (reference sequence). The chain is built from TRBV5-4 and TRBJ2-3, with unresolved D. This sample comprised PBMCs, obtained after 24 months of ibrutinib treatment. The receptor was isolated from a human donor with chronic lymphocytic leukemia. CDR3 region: CASSLDKSTDTQYF. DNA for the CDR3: TGTGCCAGCAGCCTCGACAAGAGCACAGATACGCAGTATTTT.